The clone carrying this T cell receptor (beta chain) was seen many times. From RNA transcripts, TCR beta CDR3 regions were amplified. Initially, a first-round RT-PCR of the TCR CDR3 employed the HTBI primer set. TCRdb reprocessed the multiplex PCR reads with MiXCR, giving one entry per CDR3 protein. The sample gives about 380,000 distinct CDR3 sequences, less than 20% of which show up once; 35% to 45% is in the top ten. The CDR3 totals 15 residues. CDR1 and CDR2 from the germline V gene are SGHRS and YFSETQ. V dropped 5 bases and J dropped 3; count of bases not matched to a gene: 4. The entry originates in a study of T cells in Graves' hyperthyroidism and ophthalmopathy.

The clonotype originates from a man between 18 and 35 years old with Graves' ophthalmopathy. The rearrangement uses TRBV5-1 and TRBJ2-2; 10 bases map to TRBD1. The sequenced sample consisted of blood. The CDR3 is CASRTGTGDTGELFF. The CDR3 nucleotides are TGCGCCAGCAGAACCGGGACAGGGGACACCGGGGAGCTGTTTTTT.